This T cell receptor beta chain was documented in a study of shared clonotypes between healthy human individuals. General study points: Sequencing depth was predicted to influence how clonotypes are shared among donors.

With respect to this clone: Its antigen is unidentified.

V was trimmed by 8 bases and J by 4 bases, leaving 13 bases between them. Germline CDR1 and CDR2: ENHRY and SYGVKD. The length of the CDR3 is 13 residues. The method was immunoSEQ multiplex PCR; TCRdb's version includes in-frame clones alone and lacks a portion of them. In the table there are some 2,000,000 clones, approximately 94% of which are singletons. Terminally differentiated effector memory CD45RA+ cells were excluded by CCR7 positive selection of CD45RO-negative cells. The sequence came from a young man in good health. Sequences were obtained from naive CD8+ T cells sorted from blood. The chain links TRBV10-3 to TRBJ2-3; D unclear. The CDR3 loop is CAIEAGTADTQYF. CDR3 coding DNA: TGTGCCATCGAGGCCGGAACGGCAGATACGCAGTATTTT.